These 27 T cell receptor beta chains came from one sample sequenced in a study of cytomegalovirus exposure and HLA in healthy donors. Primers included in the PCR were 60 Vbeta and 13 Jbeta primers. The table came from immunoSEQ multiplex PCR; TCRdb's copy has only in-frame clones and leaves some out. In the table there are about 170,000 clones, roughly 80% of which are singletons. What was sequenced was PBMCs. These receptors came from a woman younger than 35 in good health and CMV-seronegative.

The rearrangement uses TRBV15 and TRBJ2-1, with 12 bases matching TRBD2. The CDR3 loop spans 20 amino acids. The ends lost 0 bases at V and 5 bases at J; junction bases unmatched: 14. Per germline, CDR1 LNHNV and CDR2 YYDKDF (reference sequence). In DNA form, the CDR3 reads TGTGCCACCAGCAGAGATCGGACTAGCGGGAACCGGCCATCCCACAATGAGCAGTTCTTC. Amino acid sequence: CATSRDRTSGNRPSHNEQFF.

The chain carries TRBV4-1 and TRBJ2-6; weak D call: TRBD1 (5 bases). The V end lost 0 bases, the J end lost 2 bases, and 8 bases lay between the germline ends. CDR3 size: 16 residues. Germline V gene data show CDR1 as MGHRA and CDR2 as YSYEKL. Written as DNA, the CDR3 is TGCGCCAGCAGCCAAGAAGTAGGGGCTGGGGCCAACGTCCTGACTTTC. Its translation: CASSQEVGAGANVLTF.

The V call is TRBV7-2, the J call TRBJ1-4; tentative D call: TRBD1 (6 bases). The germline V gene has CDR1 SGHTA and CDR2 FQGNSA. This CDR3 region has 15 residues. The V end lost 6 bases, the J end lost 0 bases, and 11 bases lay between the germline ends. CDR3 nucleotides: TGTGCCAGCAGGTTGACAGGTGCAACTAATGAAAAACTGTTTTTT. Its protein product is CASRLTGATNEKLFF.

V gene TRBV4-3 combines with J gene TRBJ2-3; 7 positions agree with TRBD2. The length of the CDR3 is 17 residues. Germline V gene sequence: CDR1 LGHNA, CDR2 YSLEER. Germline trimming cut 0 bases from V and 6 bases from J; bases unmatched to any gene: 12. This CDR3 reads CASSQEGSGKGSDTQYF. As DNA, the CDR3 is TGCGCCAGCAGCCAAGAAGGGAGCGGGAAGGGTTCGGATACGCAGTATTTT.

This clone has a handful of counts. J is TRBJ2-7 and V is TRBV6-6; D gene uncertain. The germline V gene encodes CDR1 MNHNY and CDR2 SVGAGI (reference sequence). V lost 4 bases to trimming and J lost 0 bases, with 10 bases between them. The CDR3 loop spans 14 amino acids. The chain's CDR3 is CASSFTQSSYEQYF. As DNA, the CDR3 is TGTGCCAGCAGTTTCACACAGAGCTCCTACGAGCAGTACTTC.

The chain links TRBV19 to TRBJ2-5; D is uncertain. In germline, CDR1 is LNHDA, CDR2 SQIVND (reference sequence). Trimming cost V 1 base and J 2 bases, with 8 bases left between them. This CDR3 comprises 14 residues. In DNA form, the CDR3 reads TGTGCCAGTAGTATAGGGGCCTCTCAAGAGACCCAGTACTTC. This gives the protein CASSIGASQETQYF.

The CDR3 spells CASSRDINTRQYF. CDR3 coding DNA: TGTGCCAGCAGCCGGGACATTAATACGAGGCAGTACTTC. The chain joins TRBV6-4 to TRBJ2-5, with D possibly being TRBD1 (6 bases). The length of the CDR3 is 13 residues. Looked up from germline, CDR1 is MRHNA and CDR2 is SNTAGT. The V and J ends lost 6 bases and 11 bases respectively, with 19 bases between them.

The chain links TRBV30 to TRBJ2-2; D remains ambiguous. The germline CDR1 and CDR2 sequences are GTSNPN and SVGIG (reference sequence). The V gene lost 3 bases and the J gene lost 6 bases, with 8 bases spanning the gap. The CDR3 extends over 12 amino acids. The CDR3 nucleotides read TGTGCCTGGAGCACGGCGGCCGGGGAGCTGTTTTTT. Translating gives CAWSTAAGELFF.

The gene calls are TRBV5-1 and TRBJ2-2; perhaps TRBD2 as D (5 bases). The CDR3 is 17 residues long. The ends were cut back, 8 bases at V and 7 bases at J, with 27 bases in the middle. The germline CDR1 and CDR2 sequences are SGHRS and YFSETQ. The CDR3 DNA follows: TGCGCCAGGATGAAGACCGTAAGGACTTCCCCCATCGGGGAGCTGTTTTTT. Protein product: CARMKTVRTSPIGELFF.

In its sample, this clone was seen a few times. A read error may account for a junction end that differs from germline. V gene TRBV28 combines with J gene TRBJ2-7; 10 bases match TRBD2. The CDR3 is made up of 14 amino acids. The germline CDR1 and CDR2 sequences are MDHEN and SYDVKM. The CDR3 sequence is CASSRIGASGSPHF. CDR3 sequence (DNA): TGTGCCAGCAGTCGGATCGGGGCTAGCGGGAGCCCCCACTTC.

V gene TRBV5-1 combines with J gene TRBJ2-2; D may be TRBD2 (5 bases). The CDR3 has 12 residues. In germline, CDR1 is SGHRS, CDR2 YFSETQ. Trimming stripped 3 bases from V and 7 bases from J, with 7 bases between. CDR3 region: CASSYEGGELFF. CDR3 sequence (DNA): TGCGCCAGCAGCTACGAGGGCGGGGAGCTGTTTTTT.

The chain couples TRBV29-1 to TRBJ2-4, with D maybe TRBD2 (7 bases). The germline CDR1 and CDR2 sequences are SQVTM and ANQGSEA. This CDR3 has 15 amino acids. The V end lost 6 bases, the J end lost 6 bases, and 21 bases lay between the germline ends. In nucleotides, the CDR3 is TGCAGCGTATCACAGGGTACGGGGGGAATAAACATTCAGTACTTC. The encoded protein is CSVSQGTGGINIQYF.

V gene TRBV7-3 combines with J gene TRBJ2-2, with D possibly being TRBD2 (6 bases). V was clipped by 5 bases and J by 2 bases, with 24 bases between them. The CDR3 covers 19 residues. Germline lookup yields CDR1 SGHTA and CDR2 FQGTGA. DNA for the CDR3: TGTGCCAGCAGCCCCCGCGTCGGTAGGAGGGGAGTAAACACCGGGGAGCTGTTTTTT. It codes for CASSPRVGRRGVNTGELFF.

This clone was picked up a small number of times. The V gene is TRBV7-2, the J gene TRBJ2-2, with D maybe TRBD2 (6 bases). The CDR3 has 15 residues. Trimming pared 1 base from V and 5 bases from J, leaving 11 bases between. Germline V gene data show CDR1 as SGHTA and CDR2 as FQGNSA. The CDR3 DNA sequence: TGTGCCAGCAGCTTAGTCGGGGGAAGAACCGGGGAGCTGTTTTTT. It yields the protein CASSLVGGRTGELFF.

The chain's CDR3 is CAISESGPETGGKYF. DNA of the CDR3: TGTGCCATCAGTGAGTCAGGGCCCGAGACAGGGGGCAAGTACTTC. The chain recombines TRBV10-3 with TRBJ2-7; 10 bases fit TRBD1. The CDR3 sequence is 15 residues long. V gave up 0 bases and J gave up 11 bases; unmatched junction bases: 10. Germline assignment: CDR1 ENHRY and CDR2 SYGVKD.

This rearrangement joins TRBV5-1 to TRBJ1-3, with no clear D. Germline V lookup: CDR1 SGHRS, CDR2 YFSETQ. The V end was cut by 0 bases, the J end by 8 bases, with 27 bases between. The CDR3 is 19 residues long. The CDR3 coding sequence is TGCGCCAGCAGCTTGGGACAAGAGCTCTGGAAAGTCGTGGAGGACACCATATATTTT. Protein sequence: CASSLGQELWKVVEDTIYF.

V usage is TRBV5-1 and J usage is TRBJ1-1, with 9 bases identical to TRBD1. The CDR3 loop spans 15 amino acids. Looked up from germline, CDR1 is SGHRS and CDR2 is YFSETQ. V was pared by 5 bases and J by 7 bases, with 12 bases of the junction left unmatched. CDR3 in amino acids: CASRLTGGSLGEAFF. Here the CDR3 DNA reads TGCGCCAGCAGACTTACAGGGGGCTCTCTGGGTGAAGCTTTCTTT.

The chain recombines TRBV30 with TRBJ2-3, with 10 bases identical to TRBD2. Per the germline V gene, CDR1 is GTSNPN and CDR2 is SVGIG (reference sequence). The V and J ends lost 4 bases and 11 bases, in that order; junction bases with no gene match: 15. The CDR3 has 15 residues. DNA of the CDR3: TGTGCCTGGACAGCTGCGCTAGCGGGAGAACTCAGGCAGTATTTT. Its protein is CAWTAALAGELRQYF.

V gene TRBV6-6 combines with J gene TRBJ1-1, with TRBD1 matching over 7 bases. CDR3 length: 14 residues. Germline V gene lookup returns CDR1 MNHNY and CDR2 SVGAGI (reference sequence). The trim removed 4 bases at V and 3 bases at J, leaving 5 bases unmatched. Here the CDR3 reads CASSSPGGHTEAFF. CDR3 DNA: TGTGCCAGCAGTTCCCCAGGGGGGCACACTGAAGCTTTCTTT.

This clone was found once. V gene TRBV2 combines with J gene TRBJ1-6; perhaps TRBD1 as D (5 bases). This CDR3 is 14 amino acids long. Trimming took 4 bases from V and 7 from J, leaving 11 bases between them. The germline V gene encodes CDR1 SNHLY and CDR2 FYNNEI. CDR3 in DNA: TGTGCCAGCAGTGCGGAGGGGTTGAATTCACCCCTCCACTTT. Translating gives CASSAEGLNSPLHF.

The CDR3 DNA reads as TGTGCCACAGCTCCGGGACAGGGTTTTACCGGGGAGCTGTTTTTT. It specifies CATAPGQGFTGELFF. The chain recombines TRBV10-3 with TRBJ2-2, with 9 bases lining up with TRBD1. This CDR3 is 15 amino acids long. Germline CDR1 ENHRY, CDR2 SYGVKD. V shed 10 bases, J shed 5 bases, and the junction held 11 bases outside the gene matches.

In its sample, this clone was seen once. The chain employs TRBV19 and TRBJ2-4; 7 positions agree with TRBD1. V dropped 3 bases and J dropped 8; count of bases not matched to a gene: 10. There are 15 residues in the CDR3. The germline V gene encodes CDR1 LNHDA and CDR2 SQIVND (reference sequence). CDR3 nucleotide sequence: TGTGCCAGTAGTATCGACGATGCAGGGGGATACATTCAGTACTTC. Translated, it gives CASSIDDAGGYIQYF.

The chain carries TRBV4-1 and TRBJ2-7, with 12 bases identical to TRBD2. Germline CDR1 is MGHRA and CDR2 is YSYEKL. V gave up 4 bases and J gave up 4 bases; unmatched junction bases: 8. This CDR3 has 16 residues. The CDR3 reads CASSLVTSGGPYEQYF. CDR3 in DNA: TGCGCCAGCAGCCTAGTGACTAGCGGGGGCCCTTACGAGCAGTACTTC.

The chain combines TRBV9 with TRBJ2-7; perhaps TRBD1 as D (6 bases). Germline CDR1 and CDR2: SGDLS and YYNGEE. Trimming removed 1 base from V and 0 bases from J, with 11 bases in between. This CDR3 comprises 15 residues. The CDR3 DNA is TGTGCCAGCAGCGTAAGTGGACAGCCCTCCTACGAGCAGTACTTC. Protein product: CASSVSGQPSYEQYF.

This chain uses TRBV5-1 with TRBJ1-1, with a possible D match to TRBD1 (5 bases). The CDR3 is made up of 16 amino acids. Per germline, CDR1 SGHRS and CDR2 YFSETQ. V was clipped by 1 base and J by 0 bases, with 13 bases between them. This CDR3 is CASSLLGPSMNTEAFF. CDR3 nucleotide sequence: TGCGCCAGCAGCTTGTTGGGGCCTAGTATGAACACTGAAGCTTTCTTT.

The rearrangement uses TRBV5-4 and TRBJ2-1; TRBD2 matches 13 bases. The CDR3 extends over 17 amino acids. Per germline, CDR1 SGHNT and CDR2 YYREEE (reference sequence). J lost 7 bases, V lost 4 bases, and 11 bases had no gene match. CDR3 protein: CASSRSPTSGRENEQFF. In DNA, the CDR3 is TGTGCCAGCAGCCGAAGCCCTACTAGCGGGAGGGAGAATGAGCAGTTCTTC.

The DNA for the CDR3 is TGTGCCAGCAGTTCTATCTATAAGGGAGGGCCGGCTAACTACGAGCAGTACTTC. This encodes CASSSIYKGGPANYEQYF. The chain employs TRBV28 and TRBJ2-7; the match to TRBD2 covers 7 bases. The CDR3 consists of 18 residues. Per germline, CDR1 MDHEN and CDR2 SYDVKM. V gave up 4 bases and J gave up 3 bases; unmatched junction bases: 18.